This T cell receptor beta chain was retrieved from a study of identical twins. Overall study findings and caveats: Fewer insertions characterized abundant cord blood beta clonotypes, whereas memory repertoires showed none. Beta out-of-frame twin sharing showed a weaker excess. Twin-shared out-of-frame alpha sequences showed excess low generation probability.

TCRdb re-analysed the 5' RACE reads in MiXCR, keeping a single row per CDR3 protein. The table shows hundreds of thousands of distinct CDR3 sequences, with around 8.6% occurring only once. Per germline, CDR1 MNHEY and CDR2 SMNVEV (reference sequence). The CDR3 spans 14 residues. With 5 bases clipped from V and 6 bases from J, the junction kept 3 bases outside the gene matches. This clonotype was picked up a small number of times. What it binds is not known. This sequence may be a read error, since a much larger clone differs from it by one base. The same sample was also used in a study of yellow fever vaccine responses in identical twins. In that study: Twins' vaccine T cell response reportedly gave the appearance of partial convergence and partial personalization.

The chain combines TRBV27 with TRBJ1-5, with 11 bases aligning to TRBD1. The TCR was taken from a woman younger than 35 in good health. Sequenced material: PBMCs. This CDR3 reads CASSRTGGTQPQHF. The DNA for the CDR3 is TGTGCCAGCAGTCGGACAGGGGGCACTCAGCCCCAGCATTTT.